The entry below describes one T cell receptor beta chain. This CDR3 region has 16 residues. The J segment lost 7 bases and the V segment lost 0 bases, leaving 9 bases of the junction unmatched. CDR1 is SQVTM and CDR2 is ANQGSEA in the germline V gene. Sequencing was performed with immunoSEQ multiplex PCR; in TCRdb, only in-frame clones are kept and a portion is missing. The sample includes about 87,000 clones, 85% to 90% seen only once; the top ten take roughly 17%. The data are from a study of radiotherapy plus CTLA-4 blockade in lung cancer. The chain links TRBV29-1 to TRBJ2-1, with TRBD2 identical over 10 bases. Sample: peripheral blood, taken from a patient treated with radiotherapy plus ipilimumab. This receptor was obtained from a human donor with non-small cell lung cancer that progressed on radiotherapy plus ipilimumab. CDR3 DNA sequence: TGCAGCGTTGAAGAGGGGAGAGCGGGAGGGCAGAATGAGCAGTTCTTC. Amino acid sequence: CSVEEGRAGGQNEQFF.